The sequence of this T cell receptor (beta chain) was determined in a study of blood T cell repertoires in COVID-19. Study overall: Sample material is recorded as cDNA or gDNA derived from T cells, B-cell-depleted T cells, or PBMCs.

Authors' processing steps: Reference gene primer amplification gave estimated nucleated cell counts. Profiling relied on immunoSEQ multiplex PCR, and the TCRdb table lists in-frame clones only, not all of them. V and J calls and clone size are those listed in that table; D and trimming were worked out from the DNA. In the table there are about 370,000 clones, around 87% of which are singletons. The sequence derives from a man between 18 and 35 years old with active or convalescent COVID-19. Sequenced material: peripheral blood.

The CDR3 loop reads CASSSRGGSYNEQFF. As DNA, the CDR3 is TGTGCCAGCAGCAGCAGGGGCGGGTCCTACAATGAGCAGTTCTTC. The chain couples TRBV9 to TRBJ2-1; a weak D match, TRBD1 (6 bases). Germline CDR1 and CDR2: SGDLS and YYNGEE. Trimming took 4 bases from V and 1 from J, leaving 12 bases between them. CDR3 size: 15 residues.